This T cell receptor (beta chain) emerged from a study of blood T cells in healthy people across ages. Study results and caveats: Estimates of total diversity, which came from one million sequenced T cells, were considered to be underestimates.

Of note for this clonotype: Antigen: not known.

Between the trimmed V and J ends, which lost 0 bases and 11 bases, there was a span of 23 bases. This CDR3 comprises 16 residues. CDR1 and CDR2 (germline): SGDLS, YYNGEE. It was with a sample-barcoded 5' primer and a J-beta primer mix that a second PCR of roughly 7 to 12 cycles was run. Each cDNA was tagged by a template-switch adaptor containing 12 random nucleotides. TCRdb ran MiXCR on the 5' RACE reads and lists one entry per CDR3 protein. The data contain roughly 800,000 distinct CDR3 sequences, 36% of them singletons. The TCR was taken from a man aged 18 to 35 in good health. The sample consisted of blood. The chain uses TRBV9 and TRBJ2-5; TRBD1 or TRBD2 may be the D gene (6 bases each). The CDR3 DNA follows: TGTGCCAGCAGCGTAGAGGTGGGGGGCATCGACCATGAGCAGTACTTC. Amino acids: CASSVEVGGIDHEQYF.